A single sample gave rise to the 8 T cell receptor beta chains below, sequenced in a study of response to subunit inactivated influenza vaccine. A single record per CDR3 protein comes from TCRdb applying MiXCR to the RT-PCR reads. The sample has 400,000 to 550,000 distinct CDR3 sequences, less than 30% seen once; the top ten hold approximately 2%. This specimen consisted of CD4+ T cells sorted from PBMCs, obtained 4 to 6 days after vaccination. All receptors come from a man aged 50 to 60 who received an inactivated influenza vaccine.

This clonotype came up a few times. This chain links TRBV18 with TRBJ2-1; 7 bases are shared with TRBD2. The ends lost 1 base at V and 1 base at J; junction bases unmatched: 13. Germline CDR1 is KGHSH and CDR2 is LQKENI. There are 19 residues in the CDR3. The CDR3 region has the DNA TGTGCCAGCTCACCACTATGGACTAGGGCCGACCCATCCTACAATGAGCAGTTCTTC. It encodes CASSPLWTRADPSYNEQFF.

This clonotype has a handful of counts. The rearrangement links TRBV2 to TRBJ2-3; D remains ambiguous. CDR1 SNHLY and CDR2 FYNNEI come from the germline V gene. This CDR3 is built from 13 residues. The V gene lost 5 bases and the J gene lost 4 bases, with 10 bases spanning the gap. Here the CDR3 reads CASSLGWSDTQYF. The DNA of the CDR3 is TGTGCCAGCAGTCTCGGTTGGTCAGATACGCAGTATTTT. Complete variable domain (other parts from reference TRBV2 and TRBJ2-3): EPEVTQTPSHQVTQMGQEVILRCVPISNHLYFYWYRQILGQKVEFLVSFYNNEISEKSEIFDDQFSVERPDGSNFTLKIRSTKLEDSAMYFCASSLGWSDTQYFGPGTRLTVL.

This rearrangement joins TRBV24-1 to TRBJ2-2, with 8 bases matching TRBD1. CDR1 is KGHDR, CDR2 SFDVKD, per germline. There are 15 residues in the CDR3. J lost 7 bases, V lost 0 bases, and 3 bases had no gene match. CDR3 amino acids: CATSDLGTGFGELFF. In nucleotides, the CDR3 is TGTGCCACCAGTGATTTGGGGACAGGATTCGGGGAGCTGTTTTTT.

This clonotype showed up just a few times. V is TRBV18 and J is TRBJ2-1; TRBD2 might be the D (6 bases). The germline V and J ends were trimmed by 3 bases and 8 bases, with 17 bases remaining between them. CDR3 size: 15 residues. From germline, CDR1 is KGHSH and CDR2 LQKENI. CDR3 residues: CASSPPPGGIYEQFF. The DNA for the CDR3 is TGTGCCAGCTCACCGCCCCCAGGCGGGATTTATGAGCAGTTCTTC.

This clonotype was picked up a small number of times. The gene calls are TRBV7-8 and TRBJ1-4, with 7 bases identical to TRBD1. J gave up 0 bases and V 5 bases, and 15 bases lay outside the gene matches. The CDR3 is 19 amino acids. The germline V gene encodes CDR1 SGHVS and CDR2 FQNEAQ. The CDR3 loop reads CASSPFSNRGRATNEKLFF. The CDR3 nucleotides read TGTGCCAGCAGCCCTTTTTCAAACAGGGGCCGTGCAACTAATGAAAAACTGTTTTTT.

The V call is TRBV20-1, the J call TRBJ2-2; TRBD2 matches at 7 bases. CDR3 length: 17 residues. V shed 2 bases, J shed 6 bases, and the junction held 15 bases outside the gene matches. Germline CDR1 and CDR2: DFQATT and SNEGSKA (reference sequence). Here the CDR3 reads CSARLPRTAGVAGELFF. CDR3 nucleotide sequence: TGCAGTGCTAGACTTCCAAGAACGGCGGGAGTGGCCGGGGAGCTGTTTTTT.

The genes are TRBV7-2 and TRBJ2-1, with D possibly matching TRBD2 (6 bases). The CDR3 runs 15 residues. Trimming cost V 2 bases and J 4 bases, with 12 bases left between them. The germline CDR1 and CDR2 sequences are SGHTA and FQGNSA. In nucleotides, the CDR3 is TGTGCCAGCAGCTTAACCGGGAGTCCGTACAATGAGCAGTTCTTC. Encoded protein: CASSLTGSPYNEQFF.

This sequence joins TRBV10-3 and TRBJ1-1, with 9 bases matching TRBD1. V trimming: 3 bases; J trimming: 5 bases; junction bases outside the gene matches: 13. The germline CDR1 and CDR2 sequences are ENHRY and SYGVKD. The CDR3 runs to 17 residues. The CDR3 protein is CAISDLGTGWVGTEAFF. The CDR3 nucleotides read TGTGCCATCAGTGATTTGGGGACAGGGTGGGTAGGGACTGAAGCTTTCTTT.